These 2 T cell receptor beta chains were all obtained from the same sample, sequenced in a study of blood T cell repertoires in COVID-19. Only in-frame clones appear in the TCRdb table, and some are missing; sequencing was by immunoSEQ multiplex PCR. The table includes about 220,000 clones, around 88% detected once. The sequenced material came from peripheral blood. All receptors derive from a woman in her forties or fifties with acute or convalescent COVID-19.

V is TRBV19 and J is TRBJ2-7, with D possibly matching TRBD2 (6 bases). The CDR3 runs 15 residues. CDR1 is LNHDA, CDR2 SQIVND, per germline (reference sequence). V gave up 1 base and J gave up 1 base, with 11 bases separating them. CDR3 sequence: CASSIALATSYEQYF. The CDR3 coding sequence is TGTGCCAGTAGTATAGCCCTAGCGACATCCTACGAGCAGTACTTC.

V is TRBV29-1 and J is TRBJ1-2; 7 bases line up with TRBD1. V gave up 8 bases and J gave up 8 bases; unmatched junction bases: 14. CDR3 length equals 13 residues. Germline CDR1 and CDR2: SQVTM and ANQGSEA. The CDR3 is CSTPGDSPTGYTF. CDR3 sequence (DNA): TGCAGCACCCCCGGGGACAGCCCGACGGGCTACACCTTC.